The rows below give T cell receptor beta chains drawn from one sample of a study of PD-L1 blockade in urothelial cancer. Produced via immunoSEQ multiplex PCR; TCRdb's table is partial and in-frame only. In the table there are fewer than 45,000 clones, around 88% of which are singletons. The sample was PBMCs, taken around atezolizumab (anti-PD-L1) treatment. These receptors came from a man between 60 and 70 years old with urothelial cancer. Both conserved end residues are part of each CDR3. The D gene is left open where the match is weak. A row's size may be missing; if present it is once, few, many or a size class.

d_gene	v_gene	j_gene	abundance	CDR3nt	CDR3aa
TRBD2	TRBV6-5	TRBJ2-4	-	TGTGCCAGCAGGGGACTAGCTAAAAACATTCAGTACTTC	CASRGLAKNIQYF
TRBD1	TRBV5-1	TRBJ2-7	-	TGCGCCAGCAGCATAGGACAGGGGGCTTACGAGCAGTACTTC	CASSIGQGAYEQYF
TRBD1	TRBV18	TRBJ2-2	once	TGTGCCAGCTCACCTTACAGGGGTGCCGGGGAGCTGTTTTTT	CASSPYRGAGELFF
-	TRBV28	TRBJ1-5	-	TGTGCCAGCAGTTTTGCCTGGCGGGGGGTCAATCAGCCCCAGCATTTT	CASSFAWRGVNQPQHF
-	TRBV5-1	TRBJ1-2	-	TGCGCCAGCAGCTTGGCGGCAGGGTTAGGCTACACCTTC	CASSLAAGLGYTF
-	TRBV19	TRBJ1-4	few	TGTGCCAGTAGACCGGTGGGGGGATCCAATGAAAAACTGTTTTTT	CASRPVGGSNEKLFF
-	TRBV30	TRBJ2-1	-	TGTGCCTGGACCGCTAGCGTCGAGCAGTTCTTC	CAWTASVEQFF
-	TRBV30	TRBJ1-2	-	TGTGCCTGGAGTGCCAACAGGGTGGGGAATGGCTACACCTTC	CAWSANRVGNGYTF
-	TRBV7-2	TRBJ2-2	-	TGTGCCAGCAGCTTAGGGACATCGAACACCGGGGAGCTGTTTTTT	CASSLGTSNTGELFF
-	TRBV5-8	TRBJ1-4	-	TGTGCCAGCAGCCTTAACGGTGGGCCTAATGAAAAACTGTTTTTT	CASSLNGGPNEKLFF
TRBD1	TRBV19	TRBJ2-7	-	TGTGCCAGTAGTATAGGGACAGGGCCCTACGAGCAGTACTTC	CASSIGTGPYEQYF
TRBD1	TRBV19	TRBJ1-2	-	TGTGCCACAGAAGACCGGGACAGGGTGGGCTACACCTTC	CATEDRDRVGYTF
-	TRBV11-2	TRBJ2-7	-	TGTGCCAGCAGCTTAGGGGCCGGACAGTCCTACGAGCAGTACTTC	CASSLGAGQSYEQYF
TRBD2	TRBV10-2	TRBJ2-5	few	TGCGCCAGCCGGACTAGCGGGGGGTCAGAGACCCAGTACTTC	CASRTSGGSETQYF
TRBD2	TRBV16	TRBJ2-2	-	TGTGCCAGCAGCCACAGGGAGGGCACCGGGGAGCTGTTTTTT	CASSHREGTGELFF
-	TRBV7-9	TRBJ2-1	-	TGTGCCAGCAGCCCCGGTGCCGATGAGCAGTTCTTC	CASSPGADEQFF
-	TRBV4-3	TRBJ2-2	-	TGCGCCAGCAGCCAAGATAACGACTTGGAGCTGTTTTTT	CASSQDNDLELFF
TRBD1	TRBV6-5	TRBJ1-6	-	TGTGCCAGCAGCCTGACAGGGGGCACTTCACCCCTCCACTTT	CASSLTGGTSPLHF
TRBD1	TRBV2	TRBJ2-7	-	TGTGCCAGCAGTGAGGACAGGGGGTCGCTCGAGCAGTACTTC	CASSEDRGSLEQYF
TRBD1	TRBV18	TRBJ1-1	once	TGTGCCAGCTCACAGTTGATAGGGGGCGCCGGCACTGAAGCTTTCTTT	CASSQLIGGAGTEAFF
TRBD1	TRBV5-6	TRBJ2-6	-	TGTGCCAGCAGCTCACCAGGGGGCGCCCTCTCTGGGGCCAACGTCCTGACTTTC	CASSSPGGALSGANVLTF
TRBD1	TRBV14	TRBJ1-1	few	TGTGCCAGCAGCCAAACAGGCAGGTTTGGAACAGGGGGCACTGAAGCTTTCTTT	CASSQTGRFGTGGTEAFF
-	TRBV6-5	TRBJ1-3	-	TGTGCCAGCAGTGCCGTGGGGCTTGATGGAAACACCATATATTTT	CASSAVGLDGNTIYF
TRBD2	TRBV15	TRBJ2-1	-	TGTGCCACCAGCCCGGGACTAGCGGGTTCCTACAATGAGCAGTTCTTC	CATSPGLAGSYNEQFF
-	TRBV5-1	TRBJ1-4	-	TGCGCCAGCAGCCCGGGTGGTACTAATGAAAAACTGTTTTTT	CASSPGGTNEKLFF
-	TRBV5-1	TRBJ2-5	-	TGCGCCAGCAGAGCGGGCGGGGAGACCCAGTACTTC	CASRAGGETQYF
-	TRBV28	TRBJ1-1	-	TGTGCCAGCAGGCTCGGGGAGGCCGAAGCTTTCTTT	CASRLGEAEAFF
TRBD1	TRBV28	TRBJ1-2	-	TGTGCCAGCACCCCCGGACAGGGGGCCTATGGCTACACCTTC	CASTPGQGAYGYTF
TRBD1	TRBV2	TRBJ1-5	few	TGTGCCAGCAGTGAGGACAGGGATCAGCCCCAGCATTTT	CASSEDRDQPQHF
TRBD2	TRBV5-1	TRBJ2-1	-	TGCGCCAGCAGCTCCACTAGCGGGGGGCCGGGGAATGAGCAGTTCTTC	CASSSTSGGPGNEQFF